The 8 T cell receptor beta chains below come from one sample, sequenced in a study of blood T cells in healthy people across ages. The authors ran a second PCR of roughly 6 to 12 cycles using a sample-barcoded 5' primer and a J-beta primer mix. TCRdb redid the calling of the 5' RACE reads with MiXCR, one entry per CDR3 protein. Here the sample spans around 870,000 distinct CDR3 sequences, roughly 26% being singletons. The source material was blood. The receptors derive from a woman over 75 in good health.

For this clonotype: This may be a read error, as it is one base from a much larger clone. The genes are TRBV6-5 and TRBJ1-4; 8 bases are a match to TRBD1. Germline values: CDR1 MNHEY, CDR2 SVGAGI. The CDR3 sequence is 15 residues long. In DNA, the CDR3 is TGTGCCAGCAGCCCATCAGGGGGCGCATATGAAAAACCGTTTTTT. The encoded protein is CASSPSGGAYEKPFF.

Many counts were recorded for this clonotype. The genes are TRBV7-9 and TRBJ1-2; no clear D gene. The CDR3 covers 12 residues. Germline V lookup: CDR1 SEHNR, CDR2 FQNEAQ (reference sequence). Trimming took off 0 bases at V and 8 bases at J, with 7 bases between the two ends. DNA of the CDR3: TGTGCCAGCAGCTTAGCGGCAGAAGGCTACACCTTC. This translates into CASSLAAEGYTF.

In this sample, this clonotype turned up many times. The chain employs TRBV11-2 and TRBJ2-7; D tentatively fits TRBD1 or TRBD2 (6 bases each). The CDR3 runs 13 residues. Trimming pared 3 bases from V and 7 bases from J, leaving 13 bases between. CDR1 is SGHAT and CDR2 is FQNNGV in the germline V gene. CDR3 nucleotides: TGTGCCAGCAGCTTTAGGGGGGAAGGGGAGCAGTACTTC. Its protein is CASSFRGEGEQYF.

The chain couples TRBV29-1 to TRBJ1-1; D call uncertain. The CDR3 covers 14 residues. CDR1 and CDR2 from the germline V gene are SQVTM and ANQGSEA. Trimming removed 3 bases from V and 6 bases from J, with 17 bases in between. CDR3 in DNA: TGCAGCGTTGATAAACCGGAAAAGCGGGCTGAAGCTTTCTTT. Translating it yields CSVDKPEKRAEAFF.

This clonotype has a count of ten or more. This may come from a read error, since a much larger clone is one base off. The rearrangement links TRBV10-1 to TRBJ2-5; D gene uncertain. This CDR3 comprises 14 residues. Germline-derived CDR1 and CDR2 are WNHNN and SYGVQD (reference sequence). Here the CDR3 reads CASRESTNQETQYF. As DNA, the CDR3 is TGCGCCAGCAGGGAGTCGACGAACCAAGAGACCCAGTACTTC.

This clonotype was recorded many times. The V gene is TRBV7-9, the J gene TRBJ2-1; perhaps TRBD1 as D (5 bases). The ends were cut back, 5 bases at V and 6 bases at J, with 17 bases in the middle. Germline V gene lookup returns CDR1 SEHNR and CDR2 FQNEAQ (reference sequence). The CDR3 runs 15 residues. CDR3 protein: CASSHTDRISNEQFF. The CDR3 DNA reads TGTGCCAGCAGCCACACCGACAGAATATCCAATGAGCAGTTCTTC.

This clonotype was counted many times. V gene TRBV7-2 combines with J gene TRBJ2-3, with 8 bases lining up with TRBD1. The CDR3 length is 17 residues. CDR1 and CDR2 (germline): SGHTA, FQGNSA. V was pared by 6 bases and J by 0 bases, with 11 bases of the junction left unmatched. CDR3: CASSRTRQGPSTDTQYF. Written as DNA, the CDR3 is TGTGCCAGCAGTCGGACCCGACAGGGGCCTAGCACAGATACGCAGTATTTT.

Only a few counts were recorded for this clonotype. This CDR3 reads CASGSDTIYF. Here the CDR3 DNA reads TGTGCCAGCGGCTCGGACACCATATATTTT. This chain links TRBV6-5 with TRBJ1-3, with D unclear. Germline V gene sequence: CDR1 MNHEY, CDR2 SVGAGI. The CDR3 runs 10 residues. Trimming took 8 bases from V and 8 from J, leaving 7 bases between them.